This T cell receptor beta chain was profiled in a study of CD8 T cells in ankylosing spondylitis. Study results and limitations: About 8 highly homologous variants made up a TCR beta motif, and this motif appeared characteristic of ankylosing spondylitis blood.

One entry per CDR3 protein results from TCRdb running MiXCR on the 5' RACE reads. The repertoire holds 300,000 to 350,000 distinct CDR3 sequences, with approximately 10% as singletons. This CDR3 region has 15 residues. The V and J ends lost 0 bases and 2 bases respectively, with 12 bases between them. Germline CDR1 DFQATT, CDR2 SNEGSKA (reference sequence). There are many counts of this clonotype. No antigen is known for it. Specimen: blood, either unsorted or a sorted T cell fraction (not recorded which). This rearrangement joins TRBV20-1 to TRBJ2-3, with D hard to call. The TCR originated in a female donor with ankylosing spondylitis or in good health (not recorded which). The CDR3 nucleotides read TGCAGTGCTAGAGATTCAAGCATCAACACAGATACGCAGTATTTT. This encodes CSARDSSINTDTQYF.